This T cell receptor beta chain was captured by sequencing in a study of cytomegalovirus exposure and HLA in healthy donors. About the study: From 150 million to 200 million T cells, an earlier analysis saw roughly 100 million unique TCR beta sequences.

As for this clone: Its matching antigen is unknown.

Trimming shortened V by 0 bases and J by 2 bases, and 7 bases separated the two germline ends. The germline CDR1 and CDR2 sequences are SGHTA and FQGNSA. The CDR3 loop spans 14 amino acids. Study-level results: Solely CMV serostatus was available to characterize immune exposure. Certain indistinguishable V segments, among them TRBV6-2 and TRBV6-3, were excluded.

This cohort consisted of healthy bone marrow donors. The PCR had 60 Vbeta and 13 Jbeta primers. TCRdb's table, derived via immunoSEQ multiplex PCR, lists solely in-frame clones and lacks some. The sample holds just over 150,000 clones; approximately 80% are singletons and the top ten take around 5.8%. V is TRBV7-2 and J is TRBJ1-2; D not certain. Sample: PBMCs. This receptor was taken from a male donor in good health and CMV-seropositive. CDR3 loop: CASSLAARNYGYTF. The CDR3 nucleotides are TGTGCCAGCAGCTTAGCGGCACGAAACTATGGCTACACCTTC. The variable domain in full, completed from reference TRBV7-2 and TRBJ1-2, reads GAGVSQSPSNKVTEKGKDVELRCDPISGHTALYWYRQSLGQGLEFLIYFQGNSAPDKSGLPSDRFSAERTGGSVSTLTIQRTQQEDSAVYLCASSLAARNYGYTFGSGTRLTVV.